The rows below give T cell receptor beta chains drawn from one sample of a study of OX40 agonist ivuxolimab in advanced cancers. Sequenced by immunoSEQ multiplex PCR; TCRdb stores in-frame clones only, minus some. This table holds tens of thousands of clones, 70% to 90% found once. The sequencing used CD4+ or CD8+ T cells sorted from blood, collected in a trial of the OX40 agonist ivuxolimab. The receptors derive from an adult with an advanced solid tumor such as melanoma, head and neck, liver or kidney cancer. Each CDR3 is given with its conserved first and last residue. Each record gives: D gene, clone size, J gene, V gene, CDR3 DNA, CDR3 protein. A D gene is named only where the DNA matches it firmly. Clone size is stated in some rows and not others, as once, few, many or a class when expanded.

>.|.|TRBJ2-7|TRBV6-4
TGTGCCAGCAGTGAAAGCGCGGAGAGGGGCGAGCAGCACTTC
CASSESAERGEQHF
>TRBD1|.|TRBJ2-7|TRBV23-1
TGCGCCAGCAGTCAATCGAGGATTTTGAACGGACAGGGTTCCTACGAGCAGTACTTC
CASSQSRILNGQGSYEQYF
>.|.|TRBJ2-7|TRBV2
TGTGCCAGCAGTGAGGTATCCTACGAGCAGTACTTC
CASSEVSYEQYF
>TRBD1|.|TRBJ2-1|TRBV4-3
TGCGCCAGCAGCCAAGTGACAGGGAGTGAGCAGTTCTTC
CASSQVTGSEQFF
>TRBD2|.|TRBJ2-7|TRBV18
TGTGCCAGCTCACCTCTGAGCGGGAGCCCCCACGAGCAGTACTTC
CASSPLSGSPHEQYF
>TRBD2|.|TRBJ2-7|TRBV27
TGTGCCAGCAGCCTTGGGACTAGCGGATACGAGCAGTACTTC
CASSLGTSGYEQYF
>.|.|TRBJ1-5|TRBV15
TGTGCCACCTCCACATTCAGGGCATCCCATCAGCCCCAGCATTTT
CATSTFRASHQPQHF
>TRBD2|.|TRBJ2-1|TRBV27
TGTGCCAGCAAGGCCGGGACTACAAACTTCGATGAGCAGTTCTTC
CASKAGTTNFDEQFF
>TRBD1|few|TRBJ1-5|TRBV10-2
TGCGCCAGCAGTGATTCCGGACAGGGCGAGGGGCCCCAGCATTTT
CASSDSGQGEGPQHF
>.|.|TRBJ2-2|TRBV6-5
TGTGCCAGCAGTTTGACCCTTGGGAACACCGGGGAGCTGTTTTTT
CASSLTLGNTGELFF
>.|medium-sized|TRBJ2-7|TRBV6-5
TGTGCCAGCAGTCAGGGGTTTTCCGACGAGCAGTACTTC
CASSQGFSDEQYF
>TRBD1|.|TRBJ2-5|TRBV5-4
TGTGCCAGCAGCTATGAAGGGCAGGGGGCAGGAGAGACCCAGTACTTC
CASSYEGQGAGETQYF
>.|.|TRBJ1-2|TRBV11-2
TGTGCCAGCAGCTTAGGTTCGGGTACCTATGGCTACACCTTC
CASSLGSGTYGYTF
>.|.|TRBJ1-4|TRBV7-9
TGTGCCAGCGGTGACGGGGCAGTGAGGGAAAAACTGTTTTTT
CASGDGAVREKLFF
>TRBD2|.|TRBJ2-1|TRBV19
TGTGCCAGTAGTAAGTTTGTCGCGGGAGGGCCGGATGAGCAGTTCTTC
CASSKFVAGGPDEQFF
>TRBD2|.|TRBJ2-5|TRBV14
TGTGCCAGCAGCCAAGATGAGATGGGACTAGCGGGAGTGATGGAGACCCAGTACTTC
CASSQDEMGLAGVMETQYF